This T cell receptor beta chain was profiled in a study of T-cell memory formation after mild COVID-19. The table lists this clonotype with a few counts. One entry per CDR3 protein results from TCRdb running MiXCR on the 5' RACE reads. This sample has hundreds of thousands of distinct CDR3 sequences; roughly 18% occur once, and the top ten carry more than 10%. The sample was PBMCs or a T cell subset sorted from them (not recorded which). This sequence was found in an adult woman who had mild COVID-19 (a few samples of this study predate the infection). Cell type and time point are not known.

The CDR3 reads CASSLVGQGPDTQYF. Here the CDR3 DNA reads TGCGCCAGCAGCTTGGTGGGACAGGGACCAGATACGCAGTATTTT. The V and J genes are TRBV5-1 and TRBJ2-3; TRBD1 matches at 9 bases. Losses at the gene ends were 0 bases for V and 4 bases for J; bases not matched to a gene: 3. CDR1 is SGHRS, CDR2 YFSETQ, per germline. CDR3 length: 15 amino acids.